This T cell receptor beta chain originates from a study of cytomegalovirus exposure and HLA in healthy donors. CDR1 is SQVTM, CDR2 ANQGSEA, per germline. The CDR3 runs to 13 residues. Unmatched junction bases numbered 5, after V lost 6 bases and J lost 7 bases. The PCR was carried out with 60 Vbeta primers and 13 Jbeta primers. The repertoire was sequenced with immunoSEQ multiplex PCR; TCRdb's copy has only in-frame clones and lacks some. The table has about 140,000 clones, about 75% seen once. This clone occurred a few times. Its antigen is still unknown. General study points: Previously analyzed data showed that most TCR beta V segments were productive at a frequency of about 90% or about 30%.

Source material: PBMCs. The V gene is TRBV29-1, the J gene TRBJ1-5; 11 bases fit TRBD1. The TCR comes from a man aged 30 to 45 in good health and CMV-seronegative. CDR3 sequence reads: CSVGTGGEQPQHF. As DNA, the CDR3 is TGCAGCGTGGGGACAGGGGGAGAACAGCCCCAGCATTTT.